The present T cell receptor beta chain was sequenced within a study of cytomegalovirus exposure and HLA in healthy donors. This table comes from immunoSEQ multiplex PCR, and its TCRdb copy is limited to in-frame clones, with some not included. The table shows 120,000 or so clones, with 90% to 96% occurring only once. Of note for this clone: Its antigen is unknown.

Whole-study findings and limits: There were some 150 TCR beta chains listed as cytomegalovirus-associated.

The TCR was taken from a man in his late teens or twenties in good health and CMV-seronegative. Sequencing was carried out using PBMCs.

The CDR3, as DNA: TGTGCCAGCAGTTACACGCCGACAGCCGTTTCCTACGAGCAGTACTTC. Translating gives CASSYTPTAVSYEQYF. The rearrangement uses TRBV6-5 and TRBJ2-7; perhaps TRBD1 as D (5 bases). V gave up 2 bases and J gave up 1 base, with 15 bases separating them. The CDR3 sequence is 16 residues long. Germline CDR1 and CDR2: MNHEY and SVGAGI.